The 21 T cell receptor beta chains listed next were all sequenced from one sample in a study of T cell clonality in common variable immunodeficiency. Measured with immunoSEQ multiplex PCR; TCRdb has only the in-frame clones, and not every one. The sample presents tens of thousands of clones, none singletons. Source material: peripheral blood mononuclear cells. These receptors came from a person aged 18 to 75 in good health.

In its sample, this clone was seen many times. The CDR3 end lies 3 residues beyond the end of the read and is filled in from the germline J gene. This chain uses TRBV20-1 with TRBJ2-7; 10 bases map to TRBD2. The germline V gene has CDR1 DFQATT and CDR2 SNEGSKA (reference sequence). CDR3 length equals 14 residues. The junction had 4 bases not matched to a gene; V was cut back by 3 bases and J by 2 bases. This chain's CDR3 is CSARGLAFAYEQYF. CDR3 bases read: TGCAGTGCTAGGGGACTAGCGTTCGCCTACGAG.

At least ten counts were recorded for this clone. The read terminates 3 residues ahead of where the CDR3 ends, so the germline J gene completes it. The rearrangement uses TRBV19 and TRBJ1-1; weak D call: TRBD1 (5 bases). This CDR3 is built from 12 residues. V shed 7 bases and J shed 4 bases, with 10 bases lying between them. CDR1 LNHDA and CDR2 SQIVND come from the germline V gene (reference sequence). CDR3 protein: CASKGFGTEAFF. Partial CDR3 DNA: TGTGCCAGTAAGGGGTTCGGCACTGAA.

Ten or more counts support this clone. The read finishes 3 residues shy of the CDR3 end, and the germline J gene is used to complete it. The chain employs TRBV7-2 and TRBJ1-6; 9 nucleotides agree with TRBD1. Trimming took 6 bases from V and 7 from J; bases not matched to a gene: 7. Germline values: CDR1 SGHTA, CDR2 FQGNSA. CDR3 size: 15 residues. The chain's CDR3 is CASSRTGTGNSPLHF. Partial CDR3 DNA: TGTGCCAGCAGTCGAACCGGGACAGGGAATTCACCC.

This clone came up many times. Coverage ceases 3 residues before the CDR3 finishes, and the germline J gene fills in the end. The V and J genes are TRBV18 and TRBJ2-7; D remains ambiguous. V lost 0 bases and J 4 bases, leaving 13 bases between the germline ends. CDR3 length: 15 amino acids. The germline gives CDR1 KGHSH, CDR2 LQKENI. CDR3 sequence reads: CASSPPVARPYEQYF. The CDR3 bases that were read are TGTGCCAGCTCACCACCAGTGGCTCGCCCTTACGAG.

This clone was seen at least ten times. The sequenced fragment ends 3 residues before the CDR3 boundary, so the rest is inferred from the germline J gene. The rearrangement uses TRBV20-1 and TRBJ1-1; TRBD1 is a possible D gene (6 bases). Germline CDR1 and CDR2: DFQATT and SNEGSKA (reference sequence). The CDR3 extends over 15 amino acids. Trimming took off 0 bases at V and 4 bases at J, with 15 bases between the two ends. The DNA read from the CDR3 is TGCAGTGCTAGAGAAGGGGGAGGGAGGGTCACTGAA. Protein product: CSAREGGGRVTE. The whole CDR3 is CSAREGGGRVTEAFF.

There are many counts of this clone. Sequencing ends 3 residues short of the CDR3 end; the germline J gene provides the rest. The genes are TRBV7-3 and TRBJ2-3; 9 bases match TRBD2. Per germline, CDR1 SGHTA and CDR2 FQGTGA. V trimming: 5 bases; J trimming: 3 bases; junction bases outside the gene matches: 9. The CDR3 covers 16 residues. The part of the CDR3 DNA that was read is TGTGCCAGCAGCCCAATAGCGGGAGTGGGAACAGATACG. This codes for CASSPIAGVGTDT. The entire CDR3 protein reads CASSPIAGVGTDTQYF.

This clone was recorded many times. Coverage ceases 3 residues before the CDR3 finishes, and the germline J gene fills in the end. The V call is TRBV7-8, the J call TRBJ1-5, with TRBD1 identical over 7 bases. Per the germline V gene, CDR1 is SGHVS and CDR2 is FQNEAQ. V shed 5 bases, J shed 6 bases, and the junction held 10 bases outside the gene matches. This CDR3 comprises 15 residues. CDR3 protein: CASSTLTGAGQPQHF. The CDR3 bases that were read are TGTGCCAGCAGCACCCTAACAGGGGCGGGTCAGCCC.

In this sample, this clone turned up many times. The read terminates 3 residues ahead of where the CDR3 ends, so the germline J gene completes it. The genes are TRBV7-3 and TRBJ2-2; 10 bases align to TRBD1. Losses at the gene ends were 4 bases for V and 4 bases for J; bases not matched to a gene: 6. Germline CDR1 reads SGHTA; CDR2 reads FQGTGA. The length of the CDR3 is 16 residues. The sequenced part of the CDR3 DNA is TGTGCCAGCAGCTCTGAAGGGGACAGGGGCACCGGGGAG. Translated, it gives CASSSEGDRGTGE. The CDR3 reads in full as CASSSEGDRGTGELFF.

This clone was seen many times. The read terminates 3 residues before the CDR3 end, so the remaining end is supplied by the germline J gene. The rearrangement joins TRBV27 to TRBJ2-6; 7 bases are a match to TRBD1. This CDR3 has 17 residues. The V segment lost 5 bases and the J segment 0 bases; nucleotides outside the gene matches: 7. Germline-derived CDR1 and CDR2 are MNHEY and SMNVEV (reference sequence). The CDR3 DNA, read in part, is TGTGCCAGCAGTCGACAGGGATTGTTCTCTGGGGCCAACGTC. Encoded protein: CASSRQGLFSGANV. The CDR3 reads in full as CASSRQGLFSGANVLTF.

This clone was recorded many times. With the read ending 3 residues before the CDR3 end, the germline J gene is used to fill in that end. The genes are TRBV6-4 and TRBJ2-3; a possible D gene is TRBD2 (6 bases). Germline V gives CDR1 MRHNA, CDR2 SNTAGT. V shed 7 bases and J shed 2 bases, with 16 bases lying between them. This CDR3 region has 15 residues. CDR3 DNA (partial): TGTGCCAGCACCCGGGGGACGGACTACACAGATACG. It is translated as CASTRGTDYTDT. The full CDR3 protein is CASTRGTDYTDTQYF.

This clone was seen at least ten times. Coverage ceases 3 residues before the CDR3 finishes, and the germline J gene fills in the end. The rearrangement links TRBV19 to TRBJ2-5, with D unclear. V lost 5 bases and J 4 bases, leaving 14 bases between the germline ends. There are 14 residues in the CDR3. CDR1 is LNHDA, CDR2 SQIVND, per germline (reference sequence). Incomplete CDR3 DNA: TGTGCCAGTAGTGCCTCCGGTAGGGTAGAGACC. The encoded protein is CASSASGRVET. The whole CDR3 region reads CASSASGRVETQYF. The full variable domain, completed using reference TRBV19 and TRBJ2-5, is DGGITQSPKYLFRKEGQNVTLSCEQNLNHDAMYWYRQDPGQGLRLIYYSQIVNDFQKGDIAEGYSVSREKKESFPLTVTSAQKNPTAFYLCASSASGRVETQYFGPGTRLLVL.

This clone occurred a few times. The read stops 3 residues short of the end of the CDR3; the missing end is completed from the germline J gene. The chain uses TRBV5-1 and TRBJ2-1; D perhaps matches TRBD1 (5 bases). Germline V gene sequence: CDR1 SGHRS, CDR2 YFSETQ. This CDR3 is 14 amino acids long. V was cut by 2 bases and J by 7 bases, with 13 bases left in between. The sequenced part of the CDR3 DNA is TGCGCCAGCAGCTTATGGGGCCCAGGGAATGAG. It translates to CASSLWGPGNE. The complete CDR3 reads CASSLWGPGNEQFF.

This clone came up many times. The observed sequence ends 3 residues before the CDR3 terminus, with the missing tail filled in from the germline J gene. The chain employs TRBV5-4 and TRBJ1-1; TRBD1 agrees at 7 bases. This CDR3 contains 15 residues. The V gene's germline CDR1 is SGHNT and CDR2 YYREEE (reference sequence). V lost 4 bases, J lost 1 base, and 7 bases stayed unmatched. CDR3 sequence: CASSQTGRENTEAFF. The sequenced part of the CDR3 DNA is TGTGCCAGCAGCCAGACAGGGAGGGAGAACACTGAA.

Concerning this clone: The read gets to within 3 residues of the CDR3 end, and the germline J gene fills in the rest. The chain has TRBV7-9 and TRBJ2-7; 11 nucleotides line up with TRBD1. The CDR3 covers 14 residues. Per the germline V gene, CDR1 is SEHNR and CDR2 is FQNEAQ (reference sequence). The junction had 4 bases not matched to a gene; V was cut back by 3 bases and J by 6 bases. The sequenced CDR3 bases are TGTGCCAGCAGCTTCGCCGGGACAGGGGGCGAG. This sequence encodes CASSFAGTGGE. In full, the CDR3 is CASSFAGTGGEQYF. The full variable domain, rest sourced from reference TRBV7-9 and TRBJ2-7, is DTGVSQNPRHKITKRGQNVTFRCDPISEHNRLYWYRQTLGQGPEFLTYFQNEAQLEKSRLLSDRFSAERPKGSFSTLEIQRTEQGDSAMYLCASSFAGTGGEQYFGPGTRLTVT.

With regard to this clone: With the read ending 3 residues before the CDR3 end, the germline J gene is used to fill in that end. V gene TRBV7-6 combines with J gene TRBJ1-2; no clear D gene. Germline values: CDR1 SGHVS, CDR2 FNYEAQ. This CDR3 has 16 amino acids. The V gene lost 5 bases and the J gene lost 2 bases, with 18 bases spanning the gap. CDR3 bases read: TGTGCCAGCAGCACGCAACCGGGGTATTCAAACTATGGC. It specifies CASSTQPGYSNYG. The whole CDR3 is CASSTQPGYSNYGYTF.

This clone was detected ten times or more. The read stops 3 residues short of the end of the CDR3; the missing end is completed from the germline J gene. V is TRBV28 and J is TRBJ2-1; 8 bases line up with TRBD1. Germline-derived CDR1 and CDR2 are MDHEN and SYDVKM. This CDR3 has 14 residues. Unmatched junction bases numbered 2, after V lost 5 bases and J lost 2 bases. The CDR3 reads CASSPGQAYNEQFF. CDR3 bases read: TGTGCCAGCAGTCCGGGACAGGCCTACAATGAG.

This clone appeared a few times. The CDR3 here is CATLDLAGLYNEQFF. The sequenced CDR3 bases are TGTGCCACCCTGGACCTAGCGGGGCTCTACAATGAG. The chain links TRBV19 to TRBJ2-1; 9 bases are a match to TRBD2. The read ends 3 residues shy of where the CDR3 ends; the end is completed using the germline J gene. Per germline, CDR1 LNHDA and CDR2 SQIVND (reference sequence). The CDR3 spans 15 residues. V shed 10 bases and J 3 bases; nucleotides not matched to a gene: 10. Full variable domain (remainder filled in from reference TRBV19 and TRBJ2-1): DGGITQSPKYLFRKEGQNVTLSCEQNLNHDAMYWYRQDPGQGLRLIYYSQIVNDFQKGDIAEGYSVSREKKESFPLTVTSAQKNPTAFYLCATLDLAGLYNEQFFGPGTRLTVL.

Notes on this clone: At one of its ends the junction is not consistent with the germline gene, which may arise from a read error. The CDR3 end is not reached by the read, which stops 3 residues before it; the germline J gene fills it in. The chain joins TRBV5-1 to TRBJ2-7, with D possibly TRBD2 on 5 matching bases. Germline V lookup: CDR1 SGHRS, CDR2 YFSETQ. This CDR3 is 13 amino acids long. The part of the CDR3 DNA that was read is TGCGCCAACAGCTTGGAGGTCTCCTACGAG. This gives the protein CANSLEVSYE. In full, the CDR3 is CANSLEVSYEQYF.

In regard to this clone: Sequencing ends 3 residues short of the CDR3 end; the germline J gene provides the rest. The chain carries TRBV7-2 and TRBJ1-2; no definite D call. The CDR3 totals 14 residues. Germline V lookup: CDR1 SGHTA, CDR2 FQGNSA. CDR3 bases read: TGTGCCAGCAGCTCAGGAATAGTAACTAGCGGT. This translates into CASSSGIVTSG. The complete CDR3 reads CASSSGIVTSGYTF.

Many counts were recorded for this clone. Read sequence stops 3 residues before the CDR3 end, and the germline J gene provides the missing end. The chain uses TRBV6-4 and TRBJ2-3, with 11 positions matching TRBD2. The germline gives CDR1 MRHNA, CDR2 SNTAGT. CDR3 length equals 15 residues. Trimming took 4 bases from V and 1 from J; bases not matched to a gene: 1. Incomplete CDR3 DNA: TGTGCCAGCAGTGCGACTAGCGGGGGCACAGATACG. Translation gives CASSATSGGTDT. The whole CDR3 is CASSATSGGTDTQYF.

At least ten counts were recorded for this clone. The read stops 3 residues short of the end of the CDR3; the missing end is completed from the germline J gene. The rearrangement links TRBV6-2 or TRBV6-3 to TRBJ2-2; D might be TRBD2 (5 bases). The germline gives CDR1 MNHEY, CDR2 SVGEGT. The V gene lost 6 bases and the J gene lost 2 bases, with 16 bases spanning the gap. The CDR3 spans 16 residues. The CDR3 here is CASSLISRGNTGELFF. Incomplete CDR3 DNA: TGTGCCAGCAGCCTCATTAGCCGGGGTAACACCGGGGAG.